Shown below are 10 T cell receptor beta chains from a single sample sequenced in a study of a mutant IDH1 vaccine in newly diagnosed glioma. The time point here: baseline, week 1 (first vaccination visit). This sample's treatment: pre-vaccination baseline after standard-of-care therapy. Clones were sequenced by immunoSEQ multiplex PCR, and TCRdb holds only the in-frame ones, with some missing. The sample records about 66,000 clones, around 85% being singletons. The sample consisted of PBMCs, taken from a glioma patient treated with radiotherapy, temozolomide or both. The receptors come from a man aged 30-40 years with glioma.

The genes are TRBV5-8 and TRBJ2-3; D is undetermined. Trimming pared 1 base from V and 0 bases from J, leaving 12 bases between. Looked up from germline, CDR1 is SGHTS and CDR2 is YDEGEE. The CDR3 spans 16 residues. The DNA of the CDR3 is TGTGCCAGCAGCTTGCGGTCCGGGTCCAGCACAGATACGCAGTATTTT. Translating gives CASSLRSGSSTDTQYF.

The chain uses TRBV29-1 and TRBJ1-3; TRBD1 agrees at 7 bases. CDR1 and CDR2 (germline): SQVTM, ANQGSEA. Trimming removed 6 bases from V and 2 bases from J; junction bases left unmatched: 7. This CDR3 has 14 residues. The CDR3 region is CSVLPGTAGNTIYF. CDR3 DNA: TGCAGCGTCCTGCCCGGGACAGCTGGAAACACCATATATTTT.

The chain recombines TRBV7-2 with TRBJ1-4; the D is unclear. The CDR3 is 16 residues long. Looked up from germline, CDR1 is SGHTA and CDR2 is FQGNSA. Trimming cost V 5 bases and J 0 bases, with 13 bases left between them. The DNA of the CDR3 is TGTGCCAGCAGCCTAAAAGGACTCGCAACTAATGAAAAACTGTTTTTT. Amino acids: CASSLKGLATNEKLFF.

V is TRBV11-1 and J is TRBJ1-2, with 8 positions matching TRBD1. The germline V gene encodes CDR1 SGHAT and CDR2 FQDESV (reference sequence). V shed 1 base and J 0 bases; nucleotides not matched to a gene: 7. The CDR3 totals 17 residues. Written as DNA, the CDR3 is TGTGCCAGCAGCTTAGAGCCCGGGACAGGAGCTAACTATGGCTACACCTTC. Translated: CASSLEPGTGANYGYTF.

This clone was observed a single time. This rearrangement joins TRBV4-1 to TRBJ2-7, with D perhaps matching TRBD1 (5 bases). The CDR3 is made up of 16 amino acids. Trimming removed 0 bases at V and 0 bases at J, with 12 bases between. Germline V gene data show CDR1 as MGHRA and CDR2 as YSYEKL. This CDR3 reads CASSQDYGAGSYEQYF. CDR3 in DNA: TGCGCCAGCAGCCAAGATTATGGGGCAGGCTCCTACGAGCAGTACTTC.

The rearrangement links TRBV10-3 to TRBJ2-5; 11 bases line up with TRBD1. The J call is doubtful: the DNA matches TRBJ2-7 better. Germline lookup yields CDR1 ENHRY and CDR2 SYGVKD. The CDR3 extends over 15 amino acids. CDR3 DNA: TGTGCCATCAGTAACCCGGGACAGGGGGGCTACGAGCAGTACTTC. Encoded protein: CAISNPGQGGYEQYF.

This sequence joins TRBV5-6 and TRBJ2-2, with 7 bases identical to TRBD1. The CDR3 is made up of 17 amino acids. Germline V gene lookup returns CDR1 SGHDT and CDR2 YYEEEE. V shed 0 bases, J shed 1 base, and the junction held 6 bases outside the gene matches. CDR3 nucleotides: TGTGCCAGCAGCTTGGAGTTGGGGACAGTGAACACCGGGGAGCTGTTTTTT. Translation gives CASSLELGTVNTGELFF. The full variable domain, completed using reference TRBV5-6 and TRBJ2-2, is DAGVTQSPTHLIKTRGQQVTLRCSPKSGHDTVSWYQQALGQGPQFIFQYYEEEERQRGNFPDRFSGHQFPNYSSELNVNALLLGDSALYLCASSLELGTVNTGELFFGEGSRLTVL.

DNA for the CDR3: TGTGCCACCAGCAGAGATTTAGTAAGGGACCTCACCGGGGAGCTGTTTTTT. This sequence encodes CATSRDLVRDLTGELFF. V gene TRBV15 combines with J gene TRBJ2-2; possibly TRBD1 or TRBD2 for D (5 bases each). Trimming cost V 0 bases and J 4 bases, with 15 bases left between them. This CDR3 is built from 17 residues. CDR1 is LNHNV, CDR2 YYDKDF, per germline (reference sequence).

In its sample, this clone was seen once. This rearrangement joins TRBV7-9 to TRBJ2-6, with a tentative D call TRBD2 (6 bases). Germline CDR1 SEHNR, CDR2 FQNEAQ (reference sequence). This CDR3 has 16 amino acids. With 4 bases removed from V and 0 bases from J, the gap between germline ends came to 10 bases. CDR3 amino acids: CASSWWGDSGANVLTF. The CDR3 DNA reads TGTGCCAGCAGCTGGTGGGGGGACTCTGGGGCCAACGTCCTGACTTTC.

The chain employs TRBV5-1 and TRBJ2-1; no reliable D call. V shed 0 bases and J shed 10 bases, with 14 bases lying between them. The CDR3 totals 14 residues. Germline CDR1 SGHRS, CDR2 YFSETQ. This chain's CDR3 is CASSLVSSPSEQFF. CDR3 nucleotides: TGCGCCAGCAGCTTGGTTTCGAGTCCGAGCGAGCAGTTCTTC.